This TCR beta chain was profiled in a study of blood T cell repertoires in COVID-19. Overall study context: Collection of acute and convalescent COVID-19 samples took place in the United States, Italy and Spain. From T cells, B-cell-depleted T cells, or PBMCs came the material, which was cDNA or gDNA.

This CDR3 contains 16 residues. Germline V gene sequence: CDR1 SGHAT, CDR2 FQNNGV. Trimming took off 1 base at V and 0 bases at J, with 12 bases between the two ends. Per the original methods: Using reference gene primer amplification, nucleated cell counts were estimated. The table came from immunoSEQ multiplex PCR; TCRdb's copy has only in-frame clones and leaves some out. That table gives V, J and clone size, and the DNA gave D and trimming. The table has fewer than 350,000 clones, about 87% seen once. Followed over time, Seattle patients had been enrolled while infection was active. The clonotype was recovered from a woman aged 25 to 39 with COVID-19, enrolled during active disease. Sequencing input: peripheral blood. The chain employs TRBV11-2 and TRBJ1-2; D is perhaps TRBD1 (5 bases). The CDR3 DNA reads TGTGCCAGCAGCTTAGTGGGGTCAGGGCCTAACTATGGCTACACCTTC. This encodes CASSLVGSGPNYGYTF.